The next 19 T cell receptor beta chains were all read from a single sample in a study of cytomegalovirus exposure and HLA in healthy donors. It was with 60 Vbeta and 13 Jbeta primers that the PCR ran. Produced via immunoSEQ multiplex PCR; TCRdb's table is partial and in-frame only. Among 100,000 to 150,000 clones, roughly four fifths were seen once, and the ten largest hold about 1.9%. Material: PBMCs. The receptors stem from a man aged 50 to 59 in good health and CMV-seronegative.

The genes are TRBV5-1 and TRBJ1-2; 8 bases are shared with TRBD1. Germline V gene lookup returns CDR1 SGHRS and CDR2 YFSETQ. With 0 bases clipped from V and 7 bases from J, the junction kept 14 bases outside the gene matches. This CDR3 spans 17 amino acids. The CDR3 reads CASSLEWTGNPYTGYTF. The DNA for the CDR3 is TGCGCCAGCAGCTTGGAGTGGACAGGGAATCCCTATACTGGCTACACCTTC. The whole variable domain, filled in from reference TRBV5-1 and TRBJ1-2, reads KAGVTQTPRYLIKTRGQQVTLSCSPISGHRSVSWYQQTPGQGLQFLFEYFSETQRNKGNFPGRFSGRQFSNSRSEMNVSTLELGDSALYLCASSLEWTGNPYTGYTFGSGTRLTVV.

V usage is TRBV14 and J usage is TRBJ1-2; 7 nucleotides agree with TRBD1. Trimming at V came to 4 bases and at J to 4 bases, leaving 6 bases not matched to a gene. Germline V gives CDR1 SGHDN, CDR2 FVKESK. This CDR3 contains 14 residues. The CDR3 spells CASSPRQGTYGYTF. CDR3 DNA sequence: TGTGCCAGCAGCCCAAGACAGGGCACCTATGGCTACACCTTC. The full variable domain, rest sourced from reference TRBV14 and TRBJ1-2, is EAGVTQFPSHSVIEKGQTVTLRCDPISGHDNLYWYRRVMGKEIKFLLHFVKESKQDESGMPNNRFLAERTGGTYSTLKVQPAELEDSGVYFCASSPRQGTYGYTFGSGTRLTVV.

This rearrangement joins TRBV5-1 to TRBJ1-1, with 9 positions matching TRBD1. Trimming at V came to 3 bases and at J to 0 bases, leaving 6 bases not matched to a gene. This CDR3 has 16 residues. Germline CDR1 SGHRS, CDR2 YFSETQ. The CDR3 spells CASSSTTGGMNTEAFF. The CDR3 DNA reads TGCGCCAGCAGCTCTACGACAGGGGGGATGAACACTGAAGCTTTCTTT.

The V call is TRBV7-8, the J call TRBJ1-1; tentatively, D is TRBD1 (5 bases). Germline CDR1 and CDR2: SGHVS and FQNEAQ. V lost 11 bases and J 2 bases, leaving 9 bases between the germline ends. The CDR3 has 11 residues. In nucleotides, the CDR3 is TGTGCCTCAGGGTCCAACACTGAAGCTTTCTTT. Translation gives CASGSNTEAFF.

The V and J genes are TRBV19 and TRBJ2-7; D ambiguous. V dropped 5 bases and J dropped 0 bases, with 11 bases sitting between them. The germline CDR1 and CDR2 sequences are LNHDA and SQIVND (reference sequence). This CDR3 has 14 residues. The chain's CDR3 is CASSRSFRSYEQYF. For the CDR3, the DNA is TGTGCCAGTAGTCGGTCCTTCCGCTCCTACGAGCAGTACTTC.

The CDR3 nucleotides are TGTGCCACCAGCCCAGGGGTCAATCAGCCCCAGCATTTT. It encodes CATSPGVNQPQHF. The rearrangement links TRBV15 to TRBJ1-5; D possibly corresponds to TRBD1 (6 bases). CDR1 LNHNV and CDR2 YYDKDF come from the germline V gene (reference sequence). The CDR3 has 13 amino acids. Trimming took 5 bases from V and 3 from J, leaving 8 bases between them.

CDR3 DNA sequence: TGCGCCAGCAGCTCGGGGCGGGGTGGGGAGGCCCAGTACTTC. As protein: CASSSGRGGEAQYF. The chain is built from TRBV5-1 and TRBJ2-5, with D maybe TRBD2 (6 bases). Trimming removed 3 bases at V and 9 bases at J, with 18 bases between. The CDR3 consists of 14 residues. Germline CDR1 and CDR2: SGHRS and YFSETQ. Based on the CDR3 plus reference TRBV5-1 and TRBJ2-5, the full variable domain is KAGVTQTPRYLIKTRGQQVTLSCSPISGHRSVSWYQQTPGQGLQFLFEYFSETQRNKGNFPGRFSGRQFSNSRSEMNVSTLELGDSALYLCASSSGRGGEAQYFGPGTRLLVL.

This chain joins TRBV6-5 and TRBJ1-1; no reliable D call. V lost 6 bases to trimming and J lost 7 bases, with 18 bases between them. Germline lookup yields CDR1 MNHEY and CDR2 SVGAGI. The CDR3 runs to 14 residues. This CDR3 is CASRPRSRTGEAFF. Written as DNA, the CDR3 is TGTGCCAGCAGACCCCGCAGCAGGACTGGTGAAGCTTTCTTT.

The CDR3 spells CASSPLSGSGQPQHF. DNA of the CDR3: TGTGCCAGCTCACCACTCTCCGGGTCTGGCCAGCCCCAGCATTTT. The chain employs TRBV18 and TRBJ1-5; no definite D call. V was cut by 1 base and J by 7 bases, with 14 bases left in between. Germline V gene sequence: CDR1 KGHSH, CDR2 LQKENI. This CDR3 contains 15 residues.

This sequence joins TRBV6-5 and TRBJ2-5, with 8 bases aligning to TRBD2. Germline V lookup: CDR1 MNHEY, CDR2 SVGAGI. CDR3 length equals 13 residues. The ends lost 6 bases at V and 4 bases at J; junction bases unmatched: 4. The CDR3 loop is CASSPGGPETQYF. The CDR3 DNA sequence: TGTGCCAGCAGCCCGGGGGGGCCAGAGACCCAGTACTTC.

This rearrangement joins TRBV6-5 to TRBJ2-7; 7 nucleotides line up with TRBD2. The CDR3 has 16 residues. J gave up 0 bases and V 0 bases, and 5 bases lay outside the gene matches. Germline values: CDR1 MNHEY, CDR2 SVGAGI. CDR3: CASSYSKRGFSYEQYF. The CDR3 DNA reads TGTGCCAGCAGTTACTCGAAGCGGGGTTTCTCCTACGAGCAGTACTTC.

The rearrangement links TRBV7-3 to TRBJ1-4, with 8 bases lining up with TRBD1. The junction had 2 bases not matched to a gene; V was cut back by 5 bases and J by 0 bases. Germline CDR1 is SGHTA and CDR2 is FQGTGA. This CDR3 contains 15 residues. CDR3 DNA: TGTGCCAGCAGCCCGACAGGGGCAACTAATGAAAAACTGTTTTTT. It yields the protein CASSPTGATNEKLFF.

The chain is built from TRBV5-6 and TRBJ1-2; D might be TRBD1 (5 bases). Per germline, CDR1 SGHDT and CDR2 YYEEEE. The CDR3 covers 14 residues. V shed 0 bases and J shed 5 bases, with 11 bases lying between them. CDR3 sequence (DNA): TGTGCCAGCAGCTTGGAGGGGCTTTTTTATGGCTACACCTTC. Translating gives CASSLEGLFYGYTF. Complete variable domain (other parts from reference TRBV5-6 and TRBJ1-2): DAGVTQSPTHLIKTRGQQVTLRCSPKSGHDTVSWYQQALGQGPQFIFQYYEEEERQRGNFPDRFSGHQFPNYSSELNVNALLLGDSALYLCASSLEGLFYGYTFGSGTRLTVV.

The gene calls are TRBV5-5 and TRBJ2-2; the match to TRBD1 covers 9 bases. CDR1 is SGHKS, CDR2 YYEKEE, per germline (reference sequence). CDR3 length: 15 amino acids. The ends lost 4 bases at V and 8 bases at J; junction bases unmatched: 9. The CDR3 DNA reads TGTGCCAGCAGCCCTGGACAGGGGAGATCAGGGGAGCTGTTTTTT. Its translation is CASSPGQGRSGELFF.

The chain combines TRBV5-8 with TRBJ1-2, with 7 positions matching TRBD1. The CDR3 extends over 15 amino acids. Germline V gene lookup returns CDR1 SGHTS and CDR2 YDEGEE. The ends lost 0 bases at V and 0 bases at J; junction bases unmatched: 2. The CDR3 protein is CASSLVGGSNYGYTF. The CDR3 DNA reads as TGTGCCAGCAGCTTGGTAGGGGGCTCTAACTATGGCTACACCTTC. Supplemented by reference TRBV5-8 and TRBJ1-2, the full variable domain reads EAGVTQSPTHLIKTRGQQATLRCSPISGHTSVYWYQQALGLGLQFLLWYDEGEERNRGNFPPRFSGRQFPNYSSELNVNALELEDSALYLCASSLVGGSNYGYTFGSGTRLTVV.

This clone was recorded only once. V gene TRBV7-2 combines with J gene TRBJ1-1; the match to TRBD1 covers 9 bases. V dropped 1 base and J dropped 7; count of bases not matched to a gene: 10. The germline V gene has CDR1 SGHTA and CDR2 FQGNSA. This CDR3 spans 16 amino acids. The CDR3 sequence is CASSLEGGQGFGEAFF. CDR3 sequence (DNA): TGTGCCAGCAGCTTAGAAGGCGGACAGGGGTTCGGTGAAGCTTTCTTT.

V gene TRBV27 combines with J gene TRBJ2-7; D call uncertain. The CDR3 has 13 residues. Germline CDR1 is MNHEY and CDR2 is SMNVEV (reference sequence). V was cut by 4 bases and J by 7 bases, with 14 bases left in between. CDR3 in DNA: TGTGCCAGCAGTTATGGCTCGGGTGGGGAGCAGTACTTC. Translated, it gives CASSYGSGGEQYF.

As to this clone: The junction departs from the called germline gene at one end, perhaps through a read error. The chain joins TRBV7-9 to TRBJ2-3; 7 positions match TRBD1. Looked up from germline, CDR1 is SEHNR and CDR2 is FQNEAQ (reference sequence). The CDR3 consists of 12 residues. The CDR3 sequence: CSSSTGADTQYF. In DNA form, the CDR3 reads TGTTCCAGCAGCACAGGGGCAGATACGCAGTATTTT.

The CDR3 is CASSSETGGKDYGYTF. The CDR3 DNA sequence: TGTGCCAGCAGCTCGGAGACAGGGGGTAAAGACTATGGCTACACCTTC. The chain has TRBV7-3 and TRBJ1-2; 9 positions match TRBD1. The CDR3 spans 16 residues. V trimming: 4 bases; J trimming: 3 bases; junction bases outside the gene matches: 9. CDR1 and CDR2 from the germline V gene are SGHTA and FQGTGA.